Listed below are T cell receptor beta chains from one sample, sequenced in a study of T cells in Graves' hyperthyroidism and ophthalmopathy. Each CDR3 protein gets one entry after TCRdb re-called the multiplex PCR reads with MiXCR. The data contain around 300,000 distinct CDR3 sequences, roughly 15% of them singletons. The specimen sequenced was blood. These receptors all stem from a woman aged 40 to 50 with Graves' hyperthyroidism. Both conserved end residues are trimmed from each CDR3.

j_call v_call cdr3_aa
TRBJ2-3 TRBV19 ASSVLDTQY
TRBJ2-1 TRBV7-2 ASSRGLLNEQF
TRBJ2-1 TRBV7-9 ASSLASPITFKHEQF
TRBJ2-2 TRBV2 ASRTGADTGELF
TRBJ2-1 TRBV7-8 ASSSFQRWDNEQF
TRBJ2-4 TRBV29-1 SVEEIAGHGLAKNIQY
TRBJ2-5 TRBV29-1 SAKTGVETQY
TRBJ1-1 TRBV29-1 TSSTGAEAF
TRBJ2-1 TRBV11-1 ASSLSGRTYNEQF
TRBJ2-7 TRBV6-1 ASMGLEKQY
TRBJ2-7 TRBV6-1 ASTAGFSSYEQY
TRBJ2-1 TRBV29-1 SVEEGQGAPEGQF
TRBJ2-6 TRBV5-6 ASSPLRLAGTSGANVLT
TRBJ2-2 TRBV20-1 SARDLGAYGELF
TRBJ2-1 TRBV20-1 SAAQGMAYNEQF
TRBJ1-5 TRBV20-1 SAIGLTNQPQH
TRBJ2-7 TRBV24-1 ATSDRAGPTYEQY
TRBJ1-2 TRBV18 ASSPRKGYYGYT
TRBJ1-2 TRBV30 AWSVQGYGYT
TRBJ2-3 TRBV7-2 ASSLEGQQSDTQY
TRBJ2-6 TRBV2 ASRGQDELDGANVLT
TRBJ2-2 TRBV28 ASPHPSTGELF
TRBJ2-2 TRBV2 ASSDPSAITGELF
TRBJ1-1 TRBV27 ASHTLWGEGMNTEAF
TRBJ2-7 TRBV19 ASSATSDSYEQY
TRBJ2-2 TRBV4-2 ASSSGGSNTGELF
TRBJ1-5 TRBV2 ASRETRNQPQH
TRBJ2-7 TRBV28 ATGTARYEQY
TRBJ2-1 TRBV24-1 ATSRRNEQF
TRBJ1-2 TRBV27 ASSLWTGLCGYT
TRBJ2-2 TRBV24-1 ATSDPGTGVTGELF
TRBJ2-1 TRBV5-1 ASSNILAGGARGNEQF
TRBJ2-3 TRBV7-2 ASSLGTLRQGAADTQY
TRBJ1-1 TRBV7-8 ASSTRGGNTEAF
TRBJ2-7 TRBV9 ASSAYGTGDEQY
TRBJ1-6 TRBV7-2 ASSQIGVSPLH
TRBJ2-2 TRBV11-2 ASSLAGLRTGELF
TRBJ2-1 TRBV25-1 ASSESVYYNEQF
TRBJ1-2 TRBV28 ASRLSRAGYT